The clone carrying this T cell receptor (beta chain) was found once. The CDR3 runs to 13 residues. V lost 10 bases and J 4 bases, leaving 15 bases between the germline ends. Germline CDR1 is MNHEY and CDR2 is SVGAGI. The sample originates from a study of blood T cell repertoires in COVID-19. TCRdb's copy holds only in-frame clones and misses some; the assay was immunoSEQ multiplex PCR. The table records 250,000 to 350,000 clones, 70% to 90% of them present only once. The rearrangement uses TRBV6-5 and TRBJ2-3; a possible D gene is TRBD2 (6 bases). Sequencing input: PBMCs or T cells enriched from blood (not recorded which). The receptor was isolated from a woman aged 18 to 35 who had recovered from COVID-19. CDR3 sequence reads: CATRDFGADTQYF. The DNA of the CDR3 is TGTGCCACCCGGGACTTCGGAGCAGATACGCAGTATTTT.